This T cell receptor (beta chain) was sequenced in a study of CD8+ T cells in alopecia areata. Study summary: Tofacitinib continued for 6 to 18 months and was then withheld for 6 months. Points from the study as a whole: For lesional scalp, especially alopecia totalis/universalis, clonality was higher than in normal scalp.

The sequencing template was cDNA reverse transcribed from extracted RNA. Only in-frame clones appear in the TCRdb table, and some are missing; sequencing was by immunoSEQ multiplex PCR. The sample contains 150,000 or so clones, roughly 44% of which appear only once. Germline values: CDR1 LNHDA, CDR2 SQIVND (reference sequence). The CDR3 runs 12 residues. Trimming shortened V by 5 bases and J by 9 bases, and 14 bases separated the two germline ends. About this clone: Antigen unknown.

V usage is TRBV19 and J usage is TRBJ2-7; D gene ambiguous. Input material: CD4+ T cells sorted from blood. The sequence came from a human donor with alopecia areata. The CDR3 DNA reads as TGTGCCAGTAGTCCCGGACCAGGTGGGCAGTACTTC. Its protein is CASSPGPGGQYF.